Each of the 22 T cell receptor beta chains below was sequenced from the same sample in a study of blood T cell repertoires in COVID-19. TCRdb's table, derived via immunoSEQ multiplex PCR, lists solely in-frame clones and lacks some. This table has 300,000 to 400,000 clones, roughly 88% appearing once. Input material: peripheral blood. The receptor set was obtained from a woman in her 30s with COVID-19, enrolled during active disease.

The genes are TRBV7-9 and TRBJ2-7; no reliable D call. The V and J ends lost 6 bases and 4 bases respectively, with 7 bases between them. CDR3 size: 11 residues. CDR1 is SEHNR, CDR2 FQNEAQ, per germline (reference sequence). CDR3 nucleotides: TGTGCCAGCAGTTCCCGGTACGAGCAGTACGTC. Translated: CASSSRYEQYV.

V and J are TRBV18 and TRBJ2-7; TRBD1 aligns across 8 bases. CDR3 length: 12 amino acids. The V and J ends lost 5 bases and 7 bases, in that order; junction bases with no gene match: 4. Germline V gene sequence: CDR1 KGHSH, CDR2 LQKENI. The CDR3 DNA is TGTGCCAGCTCAACTGGACAGGGTGAGCAGTACTTC. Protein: CASSTGQGEQYF.

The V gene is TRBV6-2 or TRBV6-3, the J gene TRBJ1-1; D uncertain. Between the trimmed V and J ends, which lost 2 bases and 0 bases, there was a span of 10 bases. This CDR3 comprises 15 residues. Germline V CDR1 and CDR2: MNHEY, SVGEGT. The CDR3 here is CASSYRELMNTEAFF. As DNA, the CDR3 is TGTGCCAGCAGTTACAGGGAGCTCATGAACACTGAAGCTTTCTTT.

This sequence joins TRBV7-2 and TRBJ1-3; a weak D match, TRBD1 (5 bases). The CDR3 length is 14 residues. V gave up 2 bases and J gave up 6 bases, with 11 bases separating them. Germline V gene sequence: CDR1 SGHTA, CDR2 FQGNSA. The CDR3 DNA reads TGTGCCAGCAGCTTAACCAGGGCTGAAAACACCATATATTTT. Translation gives CASSLTRAENTIYF.

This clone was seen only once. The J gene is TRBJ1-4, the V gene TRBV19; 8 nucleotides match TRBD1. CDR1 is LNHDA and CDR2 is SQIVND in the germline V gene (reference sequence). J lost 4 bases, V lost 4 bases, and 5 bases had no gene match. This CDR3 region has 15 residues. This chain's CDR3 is CASSTRTGNNEKLFF. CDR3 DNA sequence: TGTGCCAGTAGTACCCGGACAGGGAATAATGAAAAACTGTTTTTT.

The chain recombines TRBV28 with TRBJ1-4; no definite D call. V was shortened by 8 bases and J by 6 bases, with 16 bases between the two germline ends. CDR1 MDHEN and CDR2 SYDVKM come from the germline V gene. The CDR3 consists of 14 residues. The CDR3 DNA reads TGTGCCAGCTCTTACTCTGCTACTCATGAAAAACTGTTTTTT. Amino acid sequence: CASSYSATHEKLFF.

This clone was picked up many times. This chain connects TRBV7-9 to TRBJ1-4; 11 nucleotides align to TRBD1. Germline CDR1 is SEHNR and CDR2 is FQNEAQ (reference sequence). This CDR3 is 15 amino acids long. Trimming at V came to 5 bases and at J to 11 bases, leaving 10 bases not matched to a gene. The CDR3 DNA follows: TGTGCCAGCAGCCGAAGTAGGACAGGGGGCATGAAACTGTTTTTT. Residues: CASSRSRTGGMKLFF.

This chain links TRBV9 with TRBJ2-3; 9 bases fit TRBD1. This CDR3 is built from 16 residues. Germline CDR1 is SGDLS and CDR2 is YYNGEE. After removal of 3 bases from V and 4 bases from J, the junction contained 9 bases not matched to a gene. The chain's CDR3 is CASSATGTGLADTQYF. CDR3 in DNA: TGTGCCAGCAGCGCGACCGGGACAGGGTTAGCAGATACGCAGTATTTT.

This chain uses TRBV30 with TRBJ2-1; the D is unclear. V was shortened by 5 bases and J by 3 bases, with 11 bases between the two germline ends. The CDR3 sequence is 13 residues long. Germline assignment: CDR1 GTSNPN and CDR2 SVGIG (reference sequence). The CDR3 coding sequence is TGTGCCTGGCGCACCCTAGGCTACAATGAGCAGTTCTTC. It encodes CAWRTLGYNEQFF.

The CDR3 nucleotides are TGTGCCAGTAGTACCCAAGGACTGGCGGCCTACAATGAGCAGTTCTTC. It codes for CASSTQGLAAYNEQFF. The chain is built from TRBV19 and TRBJ2-1, with a weak D call TRBD2 (5 bases). In germline, CDR1 is LNHDA, CDR2 SQIVND (reference sequence). This CDR3 contains 16 residues. V was pared by 4 bases and J by 2 bases, with 15 bases between.

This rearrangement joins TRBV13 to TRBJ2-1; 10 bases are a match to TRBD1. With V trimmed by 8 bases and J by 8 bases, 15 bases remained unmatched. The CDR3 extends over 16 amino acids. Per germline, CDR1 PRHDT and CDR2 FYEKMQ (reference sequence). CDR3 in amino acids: CASGLPGTGDVYEQFF. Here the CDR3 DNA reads TGTGCCAGCGGCCTCCCTGGGACAGGGGACGTGTATGAGCAGTTCTTC.

The CDR3 spells CASSLSGDTQYF. The CDR3 DNA sequence: TGTGCCAGCAGCCTTAGCGGGGATACGCAGTATTTT. The chain has TRBV4-2 and TRBJ2-3, with 7 bases aligning to TRBD2. Germline V gene data show CDR1 as LGHNA and CDR2 as YNFKEQ. CDR3 length equals 12 residues. With 4 bases clipped from V and 6 bases from J, the junction kept 1 base outside the gene matches.

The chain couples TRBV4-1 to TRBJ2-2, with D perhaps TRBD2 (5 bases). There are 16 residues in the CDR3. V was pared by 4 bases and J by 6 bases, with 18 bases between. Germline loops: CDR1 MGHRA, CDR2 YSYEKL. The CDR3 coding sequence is TGCGCCAGCAGCCTAAAGGGTAGCGTAGGAGCCGGGGAGCTGTTTTTT. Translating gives CASSLKGSVGAGELFF.

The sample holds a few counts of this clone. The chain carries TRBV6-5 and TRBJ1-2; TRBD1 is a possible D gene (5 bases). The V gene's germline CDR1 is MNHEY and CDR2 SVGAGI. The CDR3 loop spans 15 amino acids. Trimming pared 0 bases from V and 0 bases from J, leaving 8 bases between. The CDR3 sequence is CASSYSAGTNYGYTF. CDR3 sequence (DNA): TGTGCCAGCAGTTACTCTGCAGGGACTAACTATGGCTACACCTTC.

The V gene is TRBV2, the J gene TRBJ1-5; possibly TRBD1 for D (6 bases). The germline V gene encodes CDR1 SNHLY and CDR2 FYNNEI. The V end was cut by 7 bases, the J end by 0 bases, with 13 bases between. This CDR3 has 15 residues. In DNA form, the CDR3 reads TGTGCCAGCACTCTTAGGGGGGGTAGCAATCAGCCCCAGCATTTT. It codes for CASTLRGGSNQPQHF.

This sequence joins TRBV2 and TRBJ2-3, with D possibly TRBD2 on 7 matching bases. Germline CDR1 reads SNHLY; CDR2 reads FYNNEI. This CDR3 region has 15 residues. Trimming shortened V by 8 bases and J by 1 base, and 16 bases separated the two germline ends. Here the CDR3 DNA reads TGTGCCAGCCTCAGCCGGGGGGCTGGCACAGATACGCAGTATTTT. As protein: CASLSRGAGTDTQYF.

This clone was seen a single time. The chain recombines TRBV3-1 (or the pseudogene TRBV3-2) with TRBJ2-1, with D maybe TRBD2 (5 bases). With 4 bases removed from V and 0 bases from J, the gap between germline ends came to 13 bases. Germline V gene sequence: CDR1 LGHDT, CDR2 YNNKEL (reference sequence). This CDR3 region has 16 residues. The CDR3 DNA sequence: TGTGCCAGCAGCCGGACTCGACTGAGCTCCTACAATGAGCAGTTCTTC. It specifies CASSRTRLSSYNEQFF.

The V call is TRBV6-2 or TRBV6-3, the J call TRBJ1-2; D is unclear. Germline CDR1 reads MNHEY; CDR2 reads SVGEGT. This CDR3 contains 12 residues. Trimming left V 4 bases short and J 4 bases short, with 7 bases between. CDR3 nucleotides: TGTGCCAGCAGTTCCAGGATCTATGGCTACACCTTC. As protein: CASSSRIYGYTF.

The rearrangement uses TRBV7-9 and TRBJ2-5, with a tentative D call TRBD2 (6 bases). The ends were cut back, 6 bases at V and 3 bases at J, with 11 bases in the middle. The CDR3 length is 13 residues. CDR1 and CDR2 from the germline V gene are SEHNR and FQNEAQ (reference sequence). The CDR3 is CASRGTSKETQYF. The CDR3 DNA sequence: TGTGCCAGCAGAGGAACTAGCAAAGAGACCCAGTACTTC.

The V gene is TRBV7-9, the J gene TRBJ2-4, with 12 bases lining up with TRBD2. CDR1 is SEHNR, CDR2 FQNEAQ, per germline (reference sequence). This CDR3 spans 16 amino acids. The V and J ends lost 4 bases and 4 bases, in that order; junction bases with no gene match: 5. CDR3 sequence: CASSSTSGGTKNIQYF. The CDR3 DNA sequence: TGTGCCAGCAGCTCGACTAGCGGGGGCACGAAAAACATTCAGTACTTC.

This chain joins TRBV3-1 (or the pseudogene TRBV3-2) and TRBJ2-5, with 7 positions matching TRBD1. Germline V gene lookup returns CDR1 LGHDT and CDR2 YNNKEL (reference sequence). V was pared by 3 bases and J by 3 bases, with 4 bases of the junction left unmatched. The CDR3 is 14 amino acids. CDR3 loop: CASSHTDRKETQYF. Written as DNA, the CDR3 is TGTGCCAGCAGCCACACGGACAGGAAAGAGACCCAGTACTTC.

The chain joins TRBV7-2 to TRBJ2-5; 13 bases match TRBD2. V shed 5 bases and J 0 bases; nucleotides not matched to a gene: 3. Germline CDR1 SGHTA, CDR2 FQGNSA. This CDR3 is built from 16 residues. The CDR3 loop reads CASSRTSGGYQETQYF. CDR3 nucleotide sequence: TGTGCCAGCAGCCGGACTAGCGGGGGATACCAAGAGACCCAGTACTTC.